These 29 T cell receptor beta chains were sequenced from one sample in a study of tumor-infiltrating lymphocytes in primary liver carcinoma. Co-extraction yielded RNA and DNA from about 20-30 mg of unsorted bulk tissue. Making TCR beta cDNA involved roughly 500 ng total RNA and a constant-region primer. TCR beta libraries came from three nested multiplex PCR rounds using slightly modified ARM-PCR. The first two PCR rounds used TRBV1-TRBV30 forward primers with a C-beta reverse primer, roughly 11 cycles each. TCRdb reprocessed the multiplex PCR reads with MiXCR, giving one entry per CDR3 protein. The sample yields 80,000 or so distinct CDR3 sequences, around 75% seen once. Sequences were obtained from liver tumor tissue from sampling region 4. Specified subset: tumor region T4, right-lateral pole. These receptors all stem from a woman in her sixties or seventies with primary liver carcinoma and hepatitis B virus infection.

Comments on this clonotype: A read error may explain this, as a much larger clone is one base away. The rearrangement uses TRBV28 and TRBJ1-6; the D is unclear. Germline CDR1 is MDHEN and CDR2 is SYDVKM. The CDR3 is made up of 13 amino acids. CDR3 residues: CASSYPENSLLHF. CDR3 DNA: TGTGCCAGCAGTTACCCCGAAAATTCACTCCTCCACTTT. The variable domain in full, with the rest retrieved from reference TRBV28 and TRBJ1-6, is DVKVTQSSRYLVKRTGEKVFLECVQDMDHENMFWYRQDPGLGLRLIYFSYDVKMKEKGDIPEGYSVSREKKERFSLILESASTNQTSMYLCASSYPENSLLHFGNGTRLTVT.

A word on this clonotype: One junction end does not reproduce the germline sequence, and a read error may be involved. V gene TRBV2 combines with J gene TRBJ2-3; the D gene is possibly TRBD2 (6 bases). There are 17 residues in the CDR3. CDR1 SNHLY and CDR2 FYNNEI come from the germline V gene. This chain's CDR3 is CARSLGGIEYGTDTQYF. The CDR3 nucleotides are TGTGCCAGAAGTTTAGGCGGGATCGAATACGGCACAGATACGCAATATTTT.

Comments on this clonotype: At one boundary the junction diverges from the germline segment, which might be a read error. The chain recombines TRBV29-1 with TRBJ2-3; 7 bases map to TRBD2. Germline values: CDR1 SQVTM, CDR2 ANQGSEA. The CDR3 spans 16 residues. Here the CDR3 reads CSVEDMGTGGTDTQYF. The CDR3, as DNA: TGCAGCGTTGAAGATATGGGTACGGGAGGCACAGATACGCAATATTTT.

Turning to this clonotype: A much more abundant neighbour one base away suggests this may be a read error. The chain links TRBV28 to TRBJ1-5; D gene unclear. The CDR3 runs 14 residues. The V gene's germline CDR1 is MDHEN and CDR2 SYDVKM. Here the CDR3 reads CASCLGSGLQPQHF. Written as DNA, the CDR3 is TGTGCCAGCTGTTTAGGTAGCGGTTTGCAGCCCCAGCATTTT.

The chain joins TRBV19 to TRBJ2-3; 11 nucleotides match TRBD1. Germline V gives CDR1 LNHDA, CDR2 SQIVND (reference sequence). J gave up 13 bases and V 5 bases, and 17 bases lay outside the gene matches. CDR3 length: 16 residues. The CDR3 bases are TGTGCCAGTAGTCTACAGGACAGGGGGCGCGTAGATACAAAGTATTTT. It codes for CASSLQDRGRVDTKYF.

Of note for this clonotype: Possible read error: a much larger clone is one base away. This chain connects TRBV28 to TRBJ2-7; 8 nucleotides agree with TRBD1. CDR3 length equals 13 residues. Looked up from germline, CDR1 is MDHEN and CDR2 is SYDVKM. The CDR3 is CTSRGQGAYEQYF. As DNA, the CDR3 is TGTACCAGCAGAGGACAGGGAGCCTACGAGCAGTACTTC.

This clonotype was counted ten times or more. The chain joins TRBV10-3 to TRBJ1-1; D not resolved. V lost 6 bases and J 2 bases, leaving 7 bases between the germline ends. CDR1 ENHRY and CDR2 SYGVKD come from the germline V gene. CDR3 length: 12 residues. The CDR3 here is CAIRGVNTEAFF. CDR3 sequence (DNA): TGTGCCATCAGAGGAGTTAACACTGAAGCTTTCTTT.

As regards this clonotype: One end of the junction varies from germline; a read error may be responsible. The chain employs TRBV28 and TRBJ1-3; no definite D call. Germline lookup yields CDR1 MDHEN and CDR2 SYDVKM. CDR3 length: 15 amino acids. This CDR3 reads CASSFIGLSGNIIYF. The CDR3 region has the DNA TGTGCCAGCAGTTTTATCGGTTTGTCTGGAAACATCATATATTTT.

Details on this clonotype: Mismatch with germline at one junction end may stem from a read error. This chain connects TRBV10-2 to TRBJ2-7; no reliable D call. There are 13 residues in the CDR3. Germline lookup yields CDR1 WSHSY and CDR2 SAAADI. CDR3 sequence: CASSSAIPYEQNF. For the CDR3, the DNA is TGCGCCAGCAGTTCTGCCATACCCTACGAGCAGAACTTC.

Regarding this clonotype: Given the absence of the conserved phenylalanine or tryptophan at the CDR3 end, a read error is likely. The J gene is TRBJ2-3, the V gene TRBV29-1; tentatively, D is TRBD2 (5 bases). Germline loops: CDR1 SQVTM, CDR2 ANQGSEA. The CDR3 extends over 14 amino acids. Here the CDR3 reads CGVEAAERTDTQYL. In DNA, the CDR3 is TGCGGCGTTGAAGCGGCAGAGCGCACAGATACGCAGTATTTG.

Comments on this clonotype: The conserved closing phenylalanine or tryptophan is absent in this CDR3, likely reflecting a read error. The chain employs TRBV11-2 and TRBJ2-1, with 11 nucleotides matching TRBD2. Germline assignment: CDR1 SGHAT and CDR2 FQNNGV. The CDR3 covers 13 residues. The CDR3 loop is CASSSTSGAEQFS. CDR3 coding DNA: TGTGCCAGTAGCTCGACTAGCGGGGCAGAACAGTTCTCC.

A remark on this clonotype: One end of the junction fails to match germline, which may point to a read error. The chain links TRBV11-3 to TRBJ2-3; no reliable D call. Germline CDR1 and CDR2: SGHNT and YENEEA. The CDR3 runs to 14 residues. CDR3: CTSSLDPSSFTPFF. The CDR3 nucleotides are TGTACCAGCAGCTTAGACCCGTCCAGTTTCACCCCCTTTTTC.

Comments on this clonotype: A much larger clonotype is one base distant, so this may be a read error. The V and J genes are TRBV7-9 and TRBJ1-2, with 7 bases fitting TRBD1. The CDR3 length is 17 residues. The germline V gene has CDR1 SEHNR and CDR2 FQNEAQ (reference sequence). CDR3: CGSSQGGWQGGSYGYTF. The CDR3 coding sequence is TGTGGCAGCAGCCAGGGGGGATGGCAGGGAGGCTCCTATGGCTACACCTTC.

About this clonotype: A single base separates this from a much larger clone, so it may be a read error. J is TRBJ1-5 and V is TRBV5-8, with D perhaps matching TRBD1 (6 bases). Germline CDR1 SGHTS, CDR2 YDEGEE. The CDR3 is 15 residues long. The CDR3: CASSDRTVSNQSQHF. In nucleotides, the CDR3 is TGTGCCAGCAGCGACAGGACCGTTAGCAATCAGTCCCAGCATTTT.

As regards this clonotype: Because the CDR3's place on the DNA is in doubt, the DNA is left out and the CDR3 is given as listed by TCRdb. This rearrangement joins TRBV6-4 to TRBJ2-3; TRBD2 is taken as the D call from the table, unchecked against the DNA. The germline V gene has CDR1 MRHNA and CDR2 SNTAGT. Counting both end residues, the CDR3 totals 16 amino acids. The chain's CDR3 is CASSDVAGGSTDTQCF.

The rearrangement uses TRBV6-1 and TRBJ1-6; the D is unclear. Trimming removed 3 bases from V and 7 bases from J, with 16 bases in between. Looked up from germline, CDR1 is MNHNS and CDR2 is SASEGT. The CDR3 totals 16 residues. CDR3 region: CASSEEMGYRNSPLHF. The CDR3 DNA follows: TGTGCCAGCAGTGAGGAGATGGGATATCGGAATTCACCCCTCCACTTT.

This chain links TRBV12-3 or TRBV12-4 with TRBJ2-7; D tentatively reads TRBD1 or TRBD2 (5 bases each). With 5 bases removed from V and 3 bases from J, the gap between germline ends came to 14 bases. CDR3 length: 14 amino acids. The CDR3 here is CASSMVTEGYEQYF. In DNA form, the CDR3 reads TGTGCCAGCAGTATGGTGACAGAGGGCTACGAGCAGTACTTC.

As for this clonotype: The junction departs from germline at one end; a sequencing error may be responsible. The J gene is TRBJ2-3, the V gene TRBV6-1; D possibly matches TRBD1 or TRBD2 (5 bases each). This CDR3 comprises 15 residues. Germline CDR1 reads MNHNS; CDR2 reads SASEGT. DNA for the CDR3: TGTGTCAGCAGTGAATGGGACGGAAGTACAGATACGCAGTATTTT. Amino acids: CVSSEWDGSTDTQYF.

Notes on this clonotype: Since a much larger clone is just one base distant, this may be a read error. The chain recombines TRBV7-9 with TRBJ2-6; D gene ambiguous. CDR1 is SEHNR and CDR2 is FQNEAQ in the germline V gene (reference sequence). This CDR3 comprises 17 residues. V was trimmed by 2 bases and J by 0 bases, leaving 11 bases between them. The CDR3 DNA follows: TGTGCCAGCAGCTTACTAACGGGTTACTCTGGGGCCAACGTCCTGACTTTC. It translates to CASSLLTGYSGANVLTF.

This clonotype was found many times. The CDR3: CASSLVGSTTDTQYF. The CDR3 DNA reads TGCGCCAGCAGCTTGGTCGGTTCGACAACAGATACGCAGTATTTT. V gene TRBV5-1 combines with J gene TRBJ2-3; D remains ambiguous. This CDR3 has 15 residues. The germline gives CDR1 SGHRS, CDR2 YFSETQ. Trimming removed 0 bases from V and 3 bases from J, with 11 bases in between.

A note on this clonotype: Sequence at one end of the junction differs from germline and may be a read error. The V call is TRBV6-5, the J call TRBJ2-7; 12 bases fit TRBD2. Germline V CDR1 and CDR2: MNHEY, SVGAGI. The CDR3 length is 14 residues. CDR3 sequence: CASSSELAGGKHYF. Here the CDR3 DNA reads TGTGCCAGCAGCTCGGAACTAGCGGGAGGAAAGCATTACTTC.

As to this clonotype: With a much larger clone just one base away, this may be a read error. As the CDR3 is not closed by the conserved phenylalanine or tryptophan, this likely results from a read error. The chain combines TRBV5-1 with TRBJ2-3; the D is unclear. Trimming left V 4 bases short and J 2 bases short, with 5 bases between. CDR3 length: 12 amino acids. In germline, CDR1 is SGHRS, CDR2 YFSETQ. CDR3 nucleotide sequence: TGCGCCAGCAGCGCTTCCACAGATACGCAGTATTTG. Protein sequence: CASSASTDTQYL.

The chain recombines TRBV6-1 with TRBJ2-1; D perhaps matches TRBD2 (6 bases). Germline CDR1 MNHNS, CDR2 SASEGT. The CDR3 is made up of 14 amino acids. Trimming left V 7 bases short and J 5 bases short, with 15 bases between. The CDR3 nucleotides are TGTGCCAGCACCCCGGGAGTAGATCACAATGAGCAGTTCTTC. This codes for CASTPGVDHNEQFF.

The chain carries TRBV20-1 and TRBJ2-7; 10 bases fit TRBD2. The CDR3 contains 13 residues. CDR1 is DFQATT and CDR2 is SNEGSKA in the germline V gene (reference sequence). CDR3 region: CRARGLAGVEQYF. The CDR3 nucleotides read TGCAGAGCCAGAGGGCTAGCGGGGGTCGAGCAGTACTTC.

Worth noting for this clonotype: This may come from a read error, since a much larger clone is one base off. V and J are TRBV7-9 and TRBJ1-1, with D maybe TRBD1 (6 bases). This CDR3 has 13 amino acids. Germline CDR1 is SEHNR and CDR2 is FQNEAQ (reference sequence). For the CDR3, the DNA is TGTACCAGCAGCAACATCGGACAGTCCGAAGCTTTCTTT. This sequence encodes CTSSNIGQSEAFF.

This clonotype was seen ten or more times. One junction end does not reproduce the germline sequence, and a read error may be involved. The CDR3, as DNA: TGCGGCGTTGGATCGCTAGCGGGAGAGGGTGAGCAGTTCTTC. This encodes CGVGSLAGEGEQFF. The chain employs TRBV29-1 and TRBJ2-1; 10 bases are shared with TRBD2. CDR1 is SQVTM, CDR2 ANQGSEA, per germline. This CDR3 spans 14 amino acids.

The chain uses TRBV11-2 and TRBJ2-2; 10 bases are shared with TRBD2. Germline V CDR1 and CDR2: SGHAT, FQNNGV. V gave up 5 bases and J gave up 17 bases; unmatched junction bases: 17. There are 15 residues in the CDR3. CDR3 sequence (DNA): TGTGCCAGCAGCCGGGCTAGCGGGAGCGGGGGGGACCTATTTTTT. It translates to CASSRASGSGGDLFF. Using reference TRBV11-2 and TRBJ2-2 for the parts outside the CDR3, the full variable domain is EAGVAQSPRYKIIEKRQSVAFWCNPISGHATLYWYQQILGQGPKLLIQFQNNGVVDDSQLPKDRFSAERLKGVDSTLKIQPAKLEDSAVYLCASSRASGSGGDLFFGEGSRLTVL.

This rearrangement joins TRBV14 to TRBJ2-1, with TRBD2 as a possible D gene (6 bases). Germline values: CDR1 SGHDN, CDR2 FVKESK. The CDR3 totals 16 residues. The V end lost 1 base, the J end lost 6 bases, and 16 bases lay between the germline ends. In DNA, the CDR3 is TGTGCCAGCAGCCAAGTCTTTTCTAGCGCTGCCAATGAGCAGTTCTTC. Its translation is CASSQVFSSAANEQFF.

J is TRBJ2-5 and V is TRBV29-1; D might be TRBD1 (6 bases). Trimming cost V 8 bases and J 5 bases, with 15 bases left between them. The CDR3 sequence is 12 residues long. Germline CDR1 SQVTM, CDR2 ANQGSEA. CDR3 region: CSIGQPQETQYF. The CDR3 DNA is TGCAGCATCGGACAGCCTCAGGAGACCCAGTACTTC.